This record looks at one T cell receptor (beta chain) sequence and its context. The PCR employed 60 Vbeta primers together with 13 Jbeta primers. Clones were read by immunoSEQ multiplex PCR, and TCRdb kept only the in-frame ones, dropping some. The data hold some 120,000 clones, with roughly four fifths observed a single time. The data stem from a study of cytomegalovirus exposure and HLA in healthy donors. In germline, CDR1 is SGHAT, CDR2 FQNNGV. Trimming took off 7 bases at V and 2 bases at J, with 14 bases between the two ends. This CDR3 has 14 amino acids. The sequencing sample was made of PBMCs. The source is a woman aged 45-60 years in good health and CMV-seropositive. The V call is TRBV11-2, the J call TRBJ1-1, with D tentatively TRBD1 (5 bases). Written as DNA, the CDR3 is TGTGCCAGCACTGACCCAGGGCCTAACACTGAAGCTTTCTTT. The encoded protein is CASTDPGPNTEAFF.